These T cell receptor beta chains were read from a single sample in a study of T cells in Graves' hyperthyroidism and ophthalmopathy. From the multiplex PCR reads, TCRdb called clonotypes with MiXCR, one entry per CDR3 protein. Found here are around 690,000 distinct CDR3 sequences, roughly a sixth of them singletons; the top ten hold 15% to 18%. The sequenced sample consisted of blood. The receptors stem from a man aged 45 to 65 with Graves' hyperthyroidism. Both conserved end residues are part of each CDR3. D genes are given only for firm matches. A clone size is listed for some rows: how often the clone was seen (once, few, many), or a class if it is expanded.

clone size	D gene	V gene	J gene	CDR3 DNA	CDR3 protein
NA	TRBD2	TRBV9	TRBJ2-1	TGTGCCAGCAGCGTTCCTAGCGGGAACGGTGAGCAGTTCTTC	CASSVPSGNGEQFF
NA	NA	TRBV6-1	TRBJ2-7	TGTGCCAGCACCAAAGGGGGGAACGAGCAGTACTTC	CASTKGGNEQYF
few	TRBD1	TRBV29-1	TRBJ2-7	TGCAGCGCTCGGGACAGTCCCTACGAGCAGTGCTTC	CSARDSPYEQCF
NA	NA	TRBV5-1	TRBJ2-1	TGCGCCAGCAGCTTGGCCTTGGGGCTAGCATACAATGAGCAGTTCTTC	CASSLALGLAYNEQFF
many	NA	TRBV30	TRBJ1-1	TGTGCCTGCATATTCGTTCAGAAAACAAAAAATGAAGCTTTCTTT	CACIFVQKTKNEAFF
few	TRBD1	TRBV18	TRBJ1-2	TGTGCCAGCTCATCGGACAGGGTTGGCTACACCTTC	CASSSDRVGYTF
few	NA	TRBV7-2	TRBJ1-2	TGTGCCAGCAGCTCGGACAGAGCTAACTATGGCTACACCTTC	CASSSDRANYGYTF
many	NA	TRBV20-1	TRBJ2-2	TGCAGTGCAATCCCTTACGGGGGCTCGAACACCGGGGAGCTGTTTTTT	CSAIPYGGSNTGELFF
NA	TRBD2	TRBV4-1	TRBJ2-1	TGCGCCAGCAGCCAAGGGACTAGCGGGAGGATCCTCGAGCAGTTCTTC	CASSQGTSGRILEQFF
many	NA	TRBV2	TRBJ2-3	TGTGCCAGCAGTGAATCAACGGGACTTAGCACAGATACGCAGTATTTT	CASSESTGLSTDTQYF
many	TRBD1	TRBV7-3	TRBJ2-7	TGTGCCAGCAGCTTAAAGGGGGTCGAGACAGGGCCCTACGAGCAGTACTTC	CASSLKGVETGPYEQYF
NA	NA	TRBV14	TRBJ2-7	TGTGCCAGCAGCAAAACAGGGCCGGCGGGGCTCGAGCAGTACTTC	CASSKTGPAGLEQYF
many	TRBD2	TRBV2	TRBJ2-1	TGTGCCAGCAGTGGGACTAGCGGGGACAATGAGCAGTTCTTC	CASSGTSGDNEQFF
many	NA	TRBV10-1	TRBJ2-7	TGCGCCAGCAGTGAGTCGGGCAAAGAAGCAGAGCAGTACTTC	CASSESGKEAEQYF
many	TRBD2	TRBV6-5	TRBJ2-7	TGTGCCAGCAGATGGACTAGCGGGGACTACGAGCAGTACTTC	CASRWTSGDYEQYF
NA	NA	TRBV27	TRBJ2-7	TGTGCCAGCAGTCCCCATGGCAGGGTCCTTTACGAGCAGTACTTC	CASSPHGRVLYEQYF
NA	TRBD2	TRBV9	TRBJ2-1	TGTGCCAGCAGCCCCGAGAGGCTAGCGGGGAGACACAATGAGCAGTTCTTC	CASSPERLAGRHNEQFF
NA	TRBD1	TRBV6-1	TRBJ2-7	TGTGCCAGCAGCCATTCACAGGGGACCGAGCAGTACTTC	CASSHSQGTEQYF
many	TRBD2	TRBV11-2	TRBJ2-3	TGTGCCAGCAGCTTAGGTCGACGTCTAGCGGGAGGGGGGGATACGCAGTATTTT	CASSLGRRLAGGGDTQYF
many	TRBD2	TRBV9	TRBJ2-7	TGTGCCAGCAGCGTAGCTAGCGGGAGTTACGAGCAGTACTTC	CASSVASGSYEQYF
few	NA	TRBV12-3/TRBV12-4	TRBJ1-6	TGTGCCAGCAGTTTGCTTGGGGCAAATTCACCCCTCCACTTT	CASSLLGANSPLHF
many	NA	TRBV10-1	TRBJ2-7	TGCGCCAGCTCCCCCGGGAATGGACACAACTACGAGCAGTACTTC	CASSPGNGHNYEQYF
NA	TRBD1	TRBV18	TRBJ1-2	TGTGCCAGCTCACCGACCGGGACAGACTCTAACTATGGCTACACCTTC	CASSPTGTDSNYGYTF
many	NA	TRBV11-2	TRBJ1-1	TGTGCCAGCAGCTTAGGGCGGGGAGGACGCACTGAAGCTTTCTTT	CASSLGRGGRTEAFF
NA	TRBD2	TRBV5-1	TRBJ2-1	TGCGCCAGCAGCTCGGGACTAGCGGGAACTGAGCAGTTCTTC	CASSSGLAGTEQFF
NA	NA	TRBV6-1	TRBJ2-7	TGTGCCAGCATTAGGGATCCACAGGGAACTTACGAGCAGTACTTC	CASIRDPQGTYEQYF
NA	NA	TRBV20-1	TRBJ2-4	TGCAGTGCTAGGTCGGGCCCCCAACAGTACTTC	CSARSGPQQYF
few	TRBD1	TRBV5-1	TRBJ2-3	TGCGCCAGCAGCTTGGACAGGGGAGCCACAGATACGCAGTATTTT	CASSLDRGATDTQYF
many	NA	TRBV5-1	TRBJ1-5	TGCGCCAGCAGCCCGGGACAACCCAATCAGCCCCAGCATTTT	CASSPGQPNQPQHF
few	NA	TRBV7-9	TRBJ2-5	TGTGCCAGCAGCTTATCCGCGGAGGAGACCCAGTACTTC	CASSLSAEETQYF
many	NA	TRBV5-1	TRBJ2-6	TGCGCCAGCAGCTTGGAAATTCTGGGGAGCTCTGGGGCCAACGTCCTGACTTTC	CASSLEILGSSGANVLTF